This T cell receptor (beta chain) was found in a study of control samples from healthy donors and cancer patients. Assay: immunoSEQ multiplex PCR; the TCRdb copy retains only in-frame clones and omits some. This sample has about 110,000 clones; approximately 90% occur once, and the top ten carry roughly 3.5%. With 6 bases clipped from V and 4 bases from J, the junction kept 11 bases outside the gene matches. The germline V gene has CDR1 SGHTA and CDR2 FQGNSA. This CDR3 region has 15 residues. This chain joins TRBV7-2 and TRBJ1-2; 7 nucleotides align to TRBD1. This clonotype originated in a woman in her sixties with lung cancer. The sample comprised PBMCs. CDR3 amino acids: CASSRGRGQSYGYTF. The DNA for the CDR3 is TGTGCCAGCAGTAGGGGTCGGGGACAGAGCTATGGCTACACCTTC.